This paragraph reports one T cell receptor beta chain. Its antigen is not identified. Germline V gene lookup returns CDR1 MDHEN and CDR2 SYDVKM. The CDR3 runs 18 residues. The V and J ends lost 5 bases and 4 bases, in that order; junction bases with no gene match: 15. This sample was included in a study of tumor-infiltrating lymphocytes in localized non-small cell lung cancer. Study-wide results and caveats: Compared with uninvolved lung, tumors showed higher T cell infiltration by TCRbeta sequencing.

Repertoires were generated with immunoSEQ multiplex PCR, while TCRdb's copy carries only in-frame clones and drops some. The sample consists of tens of thousands of clones, about three fifths of them appearing once. The J gene is TRBJ2-3, the V gene TRBV28; 10 bases line up with TRBD2. The TCR comes from a human donor with non-small cell lung cancer. Specimen: lung tumor tissue. CDR3 region: CASSGIRTTSGISDTQYF. CDR3 nucleotide sequence: TGTGCCAGCAGTGGGATAAGGACTACTAGCGGGATTTCAGATACGCAGTATTTT.